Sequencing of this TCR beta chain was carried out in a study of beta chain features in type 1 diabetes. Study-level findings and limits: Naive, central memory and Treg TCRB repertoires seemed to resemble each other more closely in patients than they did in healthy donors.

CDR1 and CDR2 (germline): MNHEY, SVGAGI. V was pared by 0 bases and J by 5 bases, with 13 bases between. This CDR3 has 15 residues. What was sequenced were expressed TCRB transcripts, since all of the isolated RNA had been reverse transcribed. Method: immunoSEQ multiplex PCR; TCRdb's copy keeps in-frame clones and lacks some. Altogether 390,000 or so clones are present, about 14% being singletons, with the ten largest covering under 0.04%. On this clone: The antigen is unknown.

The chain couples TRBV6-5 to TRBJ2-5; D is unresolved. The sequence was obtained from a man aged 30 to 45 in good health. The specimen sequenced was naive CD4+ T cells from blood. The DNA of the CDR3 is TGTGCCAGCAGTTACTCGAGAAGGGCCTGGGAGACCCAGTACTTC. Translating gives CASSYSRRAWETQYF.